This T cell receptor (beta chain) was sequenced in a study of metastatic and nonmetastatic thyroid tumors. Patients were all untreated before their thyroid surgery. From the PCR reads, TCRdb re-called clones with MiXCR. Of tens of thousands of clones in the sample, over 9% were seen once. This clone was counted at least ten times. This sequence originates from a female donor with papillary thyroid cancer or a benign thyroid nodule (not recorded which). Some clones in this sample may be carry-over from other donors' samples. Sample: blood.

In nucleotides, the CDR3 is TGTGCCAGCAGCATTGACACCGGTACTGGAAACACCATATATTTT. Translated: CASSIDTGTGNTIYF. The chain is built from TRBV11-2 and TRBJ1-3; D is ambiguous. Germline CDR1 is SGHAT and CDR2 is FQNNGV. The length of the CDR3 is 15 residues. V lost 5 bases, J lost 2 bases, and 13 bases lay in between.